The subject of this entry is one T cell receptor beta chain. Its antigen is currently unknown. 5' RACE with UMI labels generated the TRB cDNA libraries. From the 5' RACE reads, TCRdb lists one entry per CDR3 protein and no DNA. The sample has more than 65,000 distinct CDR3 sequences. The data belong to a study of CXCR3-negative and CXCR3-positive naive CD8 T cells. The CDR3 runs 15 residues. Per germline, CDR1 GTSNPN and CDR2 SVGIG (reference sequence). Findings and limits, study-wide: Diversity in memory CD8+ cells fell much lower than the comparably high levels seen in both naive subsets.

The clonotype comes from a human donor in good health. Some clones in this sample may be carry-over from other donors' samples. Source material: naive CXCR3- CD8+ T cells from blood. Subset: CD45RO-CCR7+CD27+CD95- naive CD8+ T cells lacking CXCR3 (TNR3-). The chain links TRBV30 to TRBJ1-1; the TRBD1 assignment by TCRdb is unverifiable without DNA. The CDR3 region is CAWEGQGSGGTEAFF.